This entry describes one TCR beta chain. The antigen is undetermined. Profiling relied on immunoSEQ multiplex PCR, and the TCRdb table lists in-frame clones only, not all of them. The sample shows some 150,000 clones, approximately 90% of them seen only once. The entry originates in a study of T cell responses to AZD1222 COVID-19 vaccine. Study-wide results and caveats: Spike-specific TCR breadth and depth both grew after two AZD1222 doses. The donor cohort was predominantly white British with a female majority, and clonal diversity may have been underestimated.

The CDR3 consists of 17 residues. Germline V gene lookup returns CDR1 LNHNV and CDR2 YYDKDF (reference sequence). The V end was cut by 0 bases, the J end by 3 bases, with 17 bases between. The sequencing here drew on peripheral blood, taken 28 days after the second AZD1222 dose. The receptor's source is an adult who received the AZD1222 COVID-19 vaccine. The V call is TRBV15, the J call TRBJ1-2; no firm D call. CDR3 residues: CATSRDFRSYWDYGYTF. The CDR3 DNA reads as TGTGCCACCAGCAGAGATTTCCGGTCGTATTGGGACTATGGCTACACCTTC.